A selection of T cell receptor beta chains follows, all from one sample in a study of OX40 agonist ivuxolimab in advanced cancers. Clones were sequenced by immunoSEQ multiplex PCR, and TCRdb holds only the in-frame ones, with some missing. The table shows approximately 25,000 clones, with 70% to 90% occurring only once. The sample was CD4+ or CD8+ T cells sorted from blood, taken in a trial of the OX40 agonist ivuxolimab. The origin of the receptors is an adult with an advanced solid tumor such as melanoma, head and neck, liver or kidney cancer. Both conserved end residues are part of each CDR3. The D gene is left open where the match is weak. Clone size is not always given. Where it is, it says once, few, many or a class for expanded clones.

TRBJ2-3 | TRBV19 | TRBD1 | - | CASSITGQGFFDTQYF | TGTGCCAGTAGTATTACCGGACAGGGATTTTTCGATACGCAGTATTTT
TRBJ2-5 | TRBV16 | - | - | CASSQSIGYQETQYF | TGTGCCAGCAGCCAATCGATAGGGTACCAAGAGACCCAGTACTTC
TRBJ1-1 | TRBV2 | - | - | CASTTPLRRMNTEAFF | TGTGCCAGCACCACACCCTTACGGAGAATGAACACTGAAGCTTTCTTT
TRBJ1-5 | TRBV4-1 | - | - | CASSQDMGARSNQPQHF | TGCGCCAGCAGCCAAGATATGGGGGCTAGAAGCAATCAGCCCCAGCATTTT
TRBJ1-4 | TRBV30 | - | - | CAWNEGVGLEKLFF | TGTGCCTGGAATGAGGGCGTTGGATTAGAAAAACTGTTTTTT
TRBJ2-7 | TRBV5-4 | - | - | CASSLLGGGAYEQYF | TGTGCCAGCAGCCTGCTTGGCGGGGGCGCCTACGAGCAGTACTTC
TRBJ2-7 | TRBV19 | TRBD1 | - | CASSILGQGNEQYF | TGTGCCAGTAGCATTCTGGGACAGGGAAACGAGCAGTACTTC
TRBJ1-5 | TRBV10-3 | - | - | CAISESGENQPQHF | TGTGCCATCAGTGAGTCAGGGGAGAATCAGCCCCAGCATTTT
TRBJ2-3 | TRBV5-1 | TRBD2 | - | CASSLASGGIRAQYF | TGCGCCAGCAGCTTGGCTAGCGGGGGAATCAGGGCGCAGTATTTT
TRBJ1-1 | TRBV4-1 | - | once | CASSQKPITEAFF | TGCGCCAGCAGCCAAAAACCGATCACTGAAGCTTTCTTT
TRBJ2-1 | TRBV11-2 | - | - | CASSWTDNEQFF | TGTGCCAGCAGCTGGACAGACAATGAGCAGTTCTTC
TRBJ2-1 | TRBV7-6 | - | - | CASSPGARSENNEQFF | TGTGCCAGCAGCCCAGGGGCCAGAAGCGAGAACAATGAGCAGTTCTTC
TRBJ2-1 | TRBV6-5 | - | - | CASSYSGGLWNEQFF | TGTGCCAGCAGTTACTCTGGGGGCCTCTGGAATGAGCAGTTCTTC
TRBJ2-1 | TRBV7-9 | TRBD2 | - | CASTHSGLYNEQFF | TGTGCCAGCACCCATAGCGGGTTATACAATGAGCAGTTCTTC
TRBJ1-2 | TRBV10-3 | - | few | CAISDGGGGYTF | TGTGCCATCAGTGACGGCGGCGGTGGCTACACCTTC
TRBJ2-7 | TRBV7-6 | - | - | CASSPGPYEQYF | TGTGCCAGCAGCCCGGGACCCTACGAGCAGTACTTC
TRBJ1-2 | TRBV4-1 | - | - | CASSQGLPNYGYTF | TGCGCCAGCAGCCAAGGGTTGCCTAACTATGGCTACACCTTC
TRBJ2-1 | TRBV4-1 | - | - | CASSQEPPSGVRVMDEQFF | TGCGCCAGCAGCCAAGAACCTCCTAGTGGGGTCAGGGTGATGGATGAGCAGTTCTTC
TRBJ1-2 | TRBV11-2 | - | medium-sized | CASSLNNYGYTF | TGTGCCAGCAGCTTAAACAACTATGGCTACACCTTC
TRBJ1-2 | TRBV16 | - | - | CASSQSDRTNYGYTF | TGTGCCAGCAGCCAATCCGACCGGACTAACTATGGCTACACCTTC
TRBJ1-3 | TRBV25-1 | - | - | CASSEFRDKGNTIYF | TGTGCCAGCAGTGAATTCCGGGACAAAGGAAACACCATATATTTT
TRBJ2-1 | TRBV13 | - | - | CASSPRLNTHNEQFF | TGTGCCAGCAGCCCCCGCCTGAATACCCACAATGAGCAGTTCTTC
TRBJ1-2 | TRBV10-3 | TRBD1 | - | CAISGTGINYGYTF | TGTGCCATCAGTGGGACAGGGATTAACTATGGCTACACCTTC
TRBJ2-5 | TRBV9 | TRBD2 | - | CASSVTSGAETQYF | TGTGCCAGCAGCGTAACCAGCGGGGCCGAGACCCAGTACTTC
TRBJ2-1 | TRBV7-9 | TRBD2 | - | CASSFGTRGNEQFF | TGTGCCAGCAGCTTCGGGACTAGGGGAAATGAGCAGTTCTTC
TRBJ2-7 | TRBV6-5 | - | - | CASRAGFSYEQYF | TGTGCCAGCAGGGCGGGGTTTTCCTACGAGCAGTACTTC
TRBJ2-3 | TRBV9 | - | - | CASSHDDGTDTQYF | TGTGCCAGCAGCCACGACGATGGCACAGATACGCAGTATTTT
TRBJ2-5 | TRBV6-1 | TRBD2 | - | CASSETPVVSGEETQYF | TGTGCCAGCAGTGAAACCCCTGTGGTTAGCGGGGAAGAGACCCAGTACTTC
TRBJ2-7 | TRBV4-1 | - | - | CASSQDPGSSYEQYF | TGCGCCAGCAGCCAAGATCCCGGGAGCTCCTACGAGCAGTACTTC
TRBJ2-7 | TRBV11-1 | - | - | CASSLVAGADYEQYF | TGTGCCAGCAGCTTAGTTGCGGGGGCAGACTACGAGCAGTACTTC
TRBJ2-7 | TRBV28 | TRBD2 | - | CASSPGGSYEQYF | TGTGCCAGCAGTCCGGGGGGCTCCTACGAGCAGTACTTC
TRBJ2-1 | TRBV5-4 | TRBD2 | - | CASSLGTSGREVDEQFF | TGTGCCAGCAGCTTGGGGACTAGCGGGAGGGAAGTCGATGAGCAGTTCTTC
TRBJ2-1 | TRBV10-2 | TRBD2 | - | CASSESILAGENEQFF | TGCGCCAGCAGTGAGTCGATACTAGCGGGGGAGAATGAGCAGTTCTTC
TRBJ2-7 | TRBV5-5 | - | - | CASSLGFAGYEQYF | TGTGCCAGCAGCTTGGGGTTTGCCGGCTACGAGCAGTACTTC
TRBJ1-2 | TRBV5-6 | - | - | CASSFMRGAVRGYTF | TGTGCCAGCAGCTTCATGCGGGGGGCGGTGAGAGGCTACACCTTC
TRBJ2-7 | TRBV10-3 | TRBD2 | - | CAISESSGRPYEQYF | TGTGCCATCAGTGAGTCAAGCGGGAGACCCTACGAGCAGTACTTC
TRBJ1-5 | TRBV4-1 | - | - | CASSHPHSNQPQHF | TGCGCCAGCAGCCACCCGCATAGCAATCAGCCCCAGCATTTT
TRBJ2-7 | TRBV7-6 | - | - | CASSLGGQALSYEQYF | TGTGCCAGCAGCTTGGGGGGACAAGCCCTCTCCTACGAGCAGTACTTC
TRBJ2-5 | TRBV2 | TRBD1 | - | CASRLTGGSEGETQYF | TGTGCCAGCAGGCTCACAGGGGGGTCGGAGGGAGAGACCCAGTACTTC
TRBJ2-7 | TRBV27 | - | - | CASAYRDNYEQYF | TGTGCCAGCGCATACAGGGATAACTACGAGCAGTACTTC
TRBJ1-2 | TRBV12-5 | - | once | CASGLTPNYGYTF | TGTGCTAGTGGTCTGACACCAAACTATGGCTACACCTTC
TRBJ1-5 | TRBV5-4 | - | - | CASSPGRESQPQHF | TGTGCCAGCAGCCCTGGCAGGGAGAGCCAGCCCCAGCATTTT
TRBJ2-1 | TRBV30 | - | - | CAWNNGGEQFF | TGTGCCTGGAACAACGGGGGAGAGCAGTTCTTC
TRBJ2-7 | TRBV7-8 | TRBD2 | - | CASSLGTSGTYEQYF | TGTGCCAGCAGCTTAGGGACTAGCGGAACCTACGAGCAGTACTTC
TRBJ1-3 | TRBV2 | - | medium-sized | CASSDFPDVFSGNTIYF | TGTGCCAGCAGTGATTTTCCGGACGTATTCTCTGGAAACACCATATATTTT
TRBJ2-7 | TRBV10-3 | - | - | CAILSSTYEQYF | TGTGCCATCCTCTCCTCAACGTACGAGCAGTACTTC
TRBJ2-6 | TRBV10-3 | - | - | CAVPSSGANVLTF | TGTGCCGTCCCGAGCTCTGGGGCCAACGTCCTGACTTTC
TRBJ2-3 | TRBV9 | - | - | CASSVAGATDTQYF | TGTGCCAGCAGCGTCGCGGGGGCCACAGATACGCAGTATTTT
TRBJ1-5 | TRBV9 | - | - | CASSVGGGAGQPQHF | TGTGCCAGCAGCGTAGGGGGAGGGGCTGGTCAGCCCCAGCATTTT
TRBJ2-1 | TRBV5-6 | - | - | CASSYLGDLNEQFF | TGTGCCAGCAGCTACCTCGGAGATCTCAATGAGCAGTTCTTC
TRBJ1-5 | TRBV25-1 | - | - | CASSLGGVQPQHF | TGTGCCAGCAGCTTGGGGGGGGTTCAGCCCCAGCATTTT
TRBJ2-4 | TRBV19 | - | - | CASSSFTGMEGIQYF | TGTGCCAGTAGCTCATTTACAGGGATGGAAGGCATTCAGTACTTC
TRBJ1-1 | TRBV7-3 | - | - | CASSKEGWVNTEAFF | TGTGCCAGCAGCAAAGAAGGGTGGGTGAACACTGAAGCTTTCTTT